A single sample gave rise to the 8 T cell receptor beta chains below, sequenced in a study of blood T cells in healthy people across ages. Together with a sample-barcoded 5' primer, a J-beta primer mix was included in a second PCR lasting roughly 6 to 12 cycles. Each CDR3 protein gets one entry after TCRdb re-called the 5' RACE reads with MiXCR. The sample has 780,000 or so distinct CDR3 sequences; about 55% are singletons. The sequenced sample consisted of blood. The receptor source for this set is a man at least 80 years old in good health.

The CDR3 loop reads CATSREVTGLGGYTF. In DNA, the CDR3 is TGTGCCACCAGCAGAGAGGTGACAGGTTTGGGTGGCTACACCTTC. The chain is built from TRBV15 and TRBJ1-2, with TRBD1 as a possible D gene (6 bases). The CDR3 is made up of 15 amino acids. Trimming shortened V by 0 bases and J by 7 bases, and 15 bases separated the two germline ends. CDR1 is LNHNV and CDR2 is YYDKDF in the germline V gene (reference sequence).

V usage is TRBV18 and J usage is TRBJ2-5, with TRBD1 matching 7 bases. In germline, CDR1 is KGHSH, CDR2 LQKENI. This CDR3 region has 15 residues. With 3 bases clipped from V and 6 bases from J, the junction kept 10 bases outside the gene matches. The CDR3 sequence is CASSPGAGGQQTQYF. The CDR3 coding sequence is TGTGCCAGCTCACCCGGGGCAGGGGGACAACAGACCCAGTACTTC.

This chain links TRBV4-1 with TRBJ2-1, with 9 bases identical to TRBD1. The J call is uncertain, as TRBJ2-7 better fits the DNA end. The CDR3 spans 17 residues. CDR1 is MGHRA and CDR2 is YSYEKL in the germline V gene. The CDR3 DNA is TGCGCCAGCAGCCAAACATTCCGGGACAGGGTTTACAATGAGCAGTACTTC. Protein sequence: CASSQTFRDRVYNEQYF.

The chain joins TRBV24-1 to TRBJ2-1, with TRBD2 matching over 11 bases. The J segment lost 6 bases and the V segment lost 2 bases, leaving 5 bases of the junction unmatched. This CDR3 region has 16 residues. The germline V gene encodes CDR1 KGHDR and CDR2 SFDVKD. This CDR3 is CATSDSRTSGFNEQFF. CDR3 in DNA: TGTGCCACCAGTGATTCAAGGACTAGCGGGTTCAATGAGCAGTTCTTC.

The chain recombines TRBV11-3 with TRBJ2-1, with 10 positions matching TRBD1. CDR1 is SGHNT, CDR2 YENEEA, per germline. Trimming cost V 5 bases and J 7 bases; bases outside gene matches: 5. The CDR3 length is 14 residues. The CDR3 DNA reads TGTGCCAGCAGCGGAGACAGGGGGCGGAATGAGCAGTTCTTC. It is translated as CASSGDRGRNEQFF.

This clonotype was observed a handful of times. The gene calls are TRBV6-5 and TRBJ1-1, with a weak D call TRBD1 (5 bases). The V gene's germline CDR1 is MNHEY and CDR2 SVGAGI. The CDR3 is made up of 15 amino acids. The V gene lost 0 bases and the J gene lost 2 bases, with 10 bases spanning the gap. The CDR3 DNA is TGTGCCAGCAGTTACTCCCCCAGGGCTAACACTGAAGCTTTCTTT. It specifies CASSYSPRANTEAFF.

A few counts support this clonotype. This chain links TRBV7-8 with TRBJ2-7, with TRBD2 identical over 9 bases. Unmatched junction bases numbered 6, after V lost 0 bases and J lost 6 bases. Germline V lookup: CDR1 SGHVS, CDR2 FQNEAQ. CDR3 size: 15 residues. The CDR3 protein is CASSLAIAGGREQYF. As DNA, the CDR3 is TGTGCCAGCAGCTTAGCGATCGCGGGAGGGCGCGAGCAGTACTTC.

This clonotype came up a few times. V and J are TRBV3-1 and TRBJ2-3, with 8 bases fitting TRBD2. Trimming removed 3 bases from V and 0 bases from J; junction bases left unmatched: 8. The CDR3 totals 17 residues. Germline assignment: CDR1 LGHDT and CDR2 YNNKEL (reference sequence). The CDR3 DNA reads TGTGCCAGCAGCCACCTACGACTAGCGACTAGCACAGATACGCAGTATTTT. This gives the protein CASSHLRLATSTDTQYF.